This TCR beta chain was identified in a study of a mutant IDH1 vaccine in newly diagnosed glioma. The table came from immunoSEQ multiplex PCR; TCRdb's copy has only in-frame clones and leaves some out. The data contain 50,000 to 60,000 clones, about 91% of them singletons. Germline CDR1 reads SGHTA; CDR2 reads FQGNSA. The V end was cut by 4 bases, the J end by 6 bases, with 16 bases between. CDR3 length: 15 amino acids. About this clone itself: Antigen specificity is unknown.

Time point indicated: week 11, during vaccination. Every vaccination contained 300 ug of the mutant IDH1 20-mer peptide and was paired with topical imiquimod. The material was PBMCs, obtained from a glioma patient whose treatment included an IDH1 peptide vaccine. The chain employs TRBV7-2 and TRBJ2-1; tentative D call: TRBD2 (5 bases). This TCR came from a man in his fifties with glioma. This CDR3 is CASSSGLPTRNEQFF. CDR3 in DNA: TGTGCCAGCAGCTCCGGACTCCCGACCCGCAATGAGCAGTTCTTC.